This entry concerns a single T cell receptor beta chain. Its antigen is currently unknown. This sample was included in a study of shared clonotypes between healthy human individuals. Across the study: Each donor's CD8 memory used one plate, CD8 naive two, each CD4 subset three. General study results and limits: What rarefaction showed was incomplete sorted-subset sequencing despite large depth.

Trimming removed 3 bases at V and 4 bases at J, with 15 bases between. Germline CDR1 and CDR2: MDHEN and SYDVKM. The length of the CDR3 is 15 residues. As defined, naive CD8 cells were CD45RO-negative and positively selected for CCR7, with terminally differentiated effector memory CD45RA+ cells excluded. Each of the donors was a healthy adult who was HIV-negative and had not had a recent acute infection or vaccination. The repertoire was sequenced with immunoSEQ multiplex PCR; TCRdb's copy has only in-frame clones and lacks some. The sample records a few hundred thousand clones, around 95% being singletons.

The specimen was naive CD8+ T cells sorted from blood. This rearrangement joins TRBV28 to TRBJ1-1; D ambiguous. This receptor was identified in a woman aged 25 to 39 in good health. CDR3 nucleotides: TGTGCCAGCAGTTTCCCCTGGGCCGATGGCACTGAAGCTTTCTTT. The encoded protein is CASSFPWADGTEAFF.